This T cell receptor beta chain was obtained from a study of breast tumors, draining lymph nodes, adjacent tissues. CDR1 and CDR2 (germline): SGHDN, FVKESK. Trimming at V came to 4 bases and at J to 5 bases, leaving 7 bases not matched to a gene. The CDR3 loop spans 14 amino acids. TCRdb recomputed calls from the multiplex PCR reads with MiXCR, one row per CDR3 protein. This table has 120,000 to 150,000 distinct CDR3 sequences, over 25% appearing once. This clonotype has ten or more counts. Samples came from axillary lymph nodes draining the breast cancer. Sequenced input: axillary lymph node tissue. The chain joins TRBV14 to TRBJ2-5; 7 bases fit TRBD1. The origin of this receptor is a female donor with breast cancer. Some clones in this sample may be carry-over from other donors' samples. CDR3 bases: TGTGCCAGCAGCCTCAAACAGGGGCGGGAGACCCAGTACTTC. Protein: CASSLKQGRETQYF.